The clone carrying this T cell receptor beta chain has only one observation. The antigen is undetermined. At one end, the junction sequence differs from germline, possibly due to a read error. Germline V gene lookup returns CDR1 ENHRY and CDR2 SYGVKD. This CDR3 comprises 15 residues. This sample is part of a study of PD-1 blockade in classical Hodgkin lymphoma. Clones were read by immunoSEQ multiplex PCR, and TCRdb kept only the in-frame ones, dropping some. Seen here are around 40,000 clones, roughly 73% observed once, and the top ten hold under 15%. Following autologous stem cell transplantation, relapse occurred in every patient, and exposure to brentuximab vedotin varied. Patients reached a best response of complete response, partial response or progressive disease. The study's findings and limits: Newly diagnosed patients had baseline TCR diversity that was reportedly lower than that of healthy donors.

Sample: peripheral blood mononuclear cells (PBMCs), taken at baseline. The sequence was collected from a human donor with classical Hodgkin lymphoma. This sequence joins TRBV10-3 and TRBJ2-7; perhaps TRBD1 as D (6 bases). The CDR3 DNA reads TGTGCCATCAGTGAGTCTGGCAGGGGCCCCTTTCGCGACTTCTTC. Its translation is CAISESGRGPFRDFF.